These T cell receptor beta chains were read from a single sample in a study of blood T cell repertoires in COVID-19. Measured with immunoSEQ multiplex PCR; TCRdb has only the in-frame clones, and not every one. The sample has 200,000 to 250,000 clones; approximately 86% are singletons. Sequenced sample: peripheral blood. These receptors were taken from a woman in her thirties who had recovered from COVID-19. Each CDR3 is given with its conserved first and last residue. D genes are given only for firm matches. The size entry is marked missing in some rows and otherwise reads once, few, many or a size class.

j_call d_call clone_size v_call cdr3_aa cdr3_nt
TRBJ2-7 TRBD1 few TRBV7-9 CASSEDRTGSYEQYF TGTGCCAGCAGCGAAGACCGGACAGGATCCTACGAGCAGTACTTC
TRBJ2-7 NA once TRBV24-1 CATDILGDSYEQYF TGTGCCACCGATATCCTAGGGGACTCCTACGAGCAGTACTTC
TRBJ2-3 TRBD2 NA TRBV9 CASSVVAGGFQGPSSTDTQYF TGTGCCAGCAGCGTAGTAGCGGGGGGGTTCCAGGGACCCTCTAGCACAGATACGCAGTATTTT
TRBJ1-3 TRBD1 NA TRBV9 CASSATGATVNTIYF TGTGCCAGCAGCGCGACAGGGGCTACGGTAAACACCATATATTTT
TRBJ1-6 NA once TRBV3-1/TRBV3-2 CASSQDQHSYNSPLHF TGTGCCAGCAGCCAAGATCAGCACAGTTATAATTCACCCCTCCACTTT
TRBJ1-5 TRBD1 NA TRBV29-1 CSVTYGTENQPQHF TGCAGCGTTACGTATGGGACAGAAAATCAGCCCCAGCATTTT
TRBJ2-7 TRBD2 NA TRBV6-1 CASSELPPAGGYEQYF TGTGCCAGCAGTGAACTCCCCCCAGCGGGGGGCTACGAGCAGTACTTC
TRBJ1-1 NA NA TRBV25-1 CASSEGGAGRPEAFF TGTGCCAGCAGTGAGGGAGGGGCAGGGAGGCCCGAAGCTTTCTTT
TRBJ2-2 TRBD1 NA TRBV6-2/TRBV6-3 CASSPGGANTGELFF TGTGCCAGCAGTCCAGGGGGAGCGAACACCGGGGAGCTGTTTTTT
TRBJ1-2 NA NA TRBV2 CASSEDGGGYGYTF TGTGCCAGCAGTGAAGACGGGGGAGGCTATGGCTACACCTTC
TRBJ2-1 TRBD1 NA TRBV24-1 CATSGDRGDNEQFF TGTGCCACCAGCGGAGACAGGGGAGACAATGAGCAGTTCTTC
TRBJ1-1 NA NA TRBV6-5 CASNLRVNTEAFF TGTGCCAGCAATCTCCGAGTTAACACTGAAGCTTTCTTT
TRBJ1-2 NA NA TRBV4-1 CASSLGGAHYGYTF TGCGCCAGCAGCCTTGGGGGGGCCCACTATGGCTACACCTTC
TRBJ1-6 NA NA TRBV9 CASSRGGSYNSPLHF TGTGCCAGCAGCAGAGGAGGGTCTTATAATTCACCCCTCCACTTT
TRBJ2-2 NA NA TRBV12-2 CASRLAPGTGELFF TGTGCAAGTCGCTTAGCGCCAGGGACCGGGGAGCTGTTTTTT
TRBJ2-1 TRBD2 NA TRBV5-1 CASSLALADYNEQFF TGCGCCAGCAGCTTGGCACTAGCGGATTACAATGAGCAGTTCTTC
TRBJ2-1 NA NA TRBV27 CASRSPGGPGDEQFF TGTGCCAGCAGGTCCCCCGGGGGGCCTGGGGATGAGCAGTTCTTC
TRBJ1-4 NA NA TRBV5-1 CASSYTTNEKLFF TGCGCCAGCAGCTATACAACTAATGAAAAACTGTTTTTT
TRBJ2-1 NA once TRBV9 CASSDLQGGRGNEQFF TGTGCCAGCAGCGACCTCCAAGGAGGCCGGGGTAATGAGCAGTTCTTC
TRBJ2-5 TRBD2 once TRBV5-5 CASSPDGRGGLETQYF TGTGCCAGCAGCCCGGACGGGCGGGGGGGCCTGGAGACCCAGTACTTC
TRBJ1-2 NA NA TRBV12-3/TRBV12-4 CASSLGGWGYTF TGTGCCAGCAGTTTAGGGGGCTGGGGCTACACCTTC
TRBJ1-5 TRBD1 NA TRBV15 CATSRDLNSGGDQPQHF TGTGCCACCAGCAGGGACCTAAACTCAGGGGGCGATCAGCCCCAGCATTTT
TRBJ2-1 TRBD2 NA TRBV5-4 CASQPGGGYNEQFF TGTGCCAGCCAGCCCGGGGGGGGCTACAATGAGCAGTTCTTC
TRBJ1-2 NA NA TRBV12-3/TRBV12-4 CASSFRGYGYTF TGTGCCAGCAGTTTTCGAGGATATGGCTACACCTTC
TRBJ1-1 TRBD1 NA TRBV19 CASSPTGTGHTEAFF TGTGCCAGTAGTCCCACCGGGACAGGCCACACTGAAGCTTTCTTT
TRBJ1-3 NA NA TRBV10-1 CASSVDSSSGNTIYF TGCGCCAGCAGTGTGGACAGTAGCTCTGGAAACACCATATATTTT
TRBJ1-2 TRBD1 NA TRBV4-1 CASSQETGTEYYGYTF TGCGCCAGCAGCCAAGAAACCGGGACAGAATACTATGGCTACACCTTC
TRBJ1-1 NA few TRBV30 CAWSVRSLLNTEAFF TGTGCCTGGAGTGTACGGTCACTCCTGAACACTGAAGCTTTCTTT
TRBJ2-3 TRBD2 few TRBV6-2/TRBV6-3 CASSRSGGGMDTQYF TGTGCCAGCAGTCGAAGCGGGGGGGGAATGGATACGCAGTATTTT
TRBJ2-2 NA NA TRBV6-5 CASGRKTGELFF TGTGCCAGTGGGAGAAAGACCGGGGAGCTGTTTTTT
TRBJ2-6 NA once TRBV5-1 CASSSQVLSAGANVLTF TGCGCCAGCAGCTCACAGGTATTGTCGGCTGGGGCCAACGTCCTGACTTTC
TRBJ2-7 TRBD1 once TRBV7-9 CASSSSWTGEYEQYF TGTGCCAGCAGCTCGAGTTGGACAGGGGAATACGAGCAGTACTTC
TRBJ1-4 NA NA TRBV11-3 CASSLPGYTPEGEKLFF TGTGCCAGCAGCCTACCGGGTTACACACCCGAGGGCGAAAAACTGTTTTTT
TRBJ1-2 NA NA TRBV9 CASSVAKTREGYTF TGTGCCAGCAGCGTAGCGAAGACGCGGGAAGGCTACACCTTC
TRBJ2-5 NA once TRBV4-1 CASSQAQGFQETQYF TGCGCCAGCAGCCAAGCCCAGGGGTTTCAAGAGACCCAGTACTTC
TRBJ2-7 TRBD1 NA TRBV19 CASSSQGNYEQYF TGTGCCAGTAGTTCACAGGGGAACTACGAGCAGTACTTC
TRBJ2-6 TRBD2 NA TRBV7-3 CASSFPGLAGDLHSGANVLTF TGTGCCAGCAGCTTCCCAGGACTAGCGGGGGACCTTCACTCTGGGGCCAACGTCCTGACTTTC
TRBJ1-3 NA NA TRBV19 CASNDLVAGGNTIYF TGTGCCAGTAATGATCTGGTGGCGGGGGGAAACACCATATATTTT
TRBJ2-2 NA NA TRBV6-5 CASSYPNSKLFF TGTGCCAGCAGTTACCCTAACTCAAAGCTGTTTTTT
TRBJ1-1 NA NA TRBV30 CAWSVGTLRTEAFF TGTGCCTGGAGTGTTGGGACTCTCCGCACTGAAGCTTTCTTT
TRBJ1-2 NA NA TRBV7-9 CASSATGLAGYTF TGTGCCAGCAGCGCAACAGGGTTGGCGGGCTACACCTTC
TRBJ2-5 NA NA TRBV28 CASSFPRGQETQYF TGTGCCAGCAGTTTCCCCCGAGGCCAAGAGACCCAGTACTTC
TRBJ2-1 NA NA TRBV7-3 CASSLGQTGYNEQFF TGTGCCAGCAGCCTGGGGCAGACAGGATACAATGAGCAGTTCTTC
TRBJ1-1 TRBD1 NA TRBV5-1 CASSSQGVTEAFF TGCGCCAGCAGCTCCCAGGGGGTCACTGAAGCTTTCTTT
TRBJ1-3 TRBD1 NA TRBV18 CASSQGASGNTIYF TGTGCCAGCTCACAGGGGGCCTCTGGAAACACCATATATTTT